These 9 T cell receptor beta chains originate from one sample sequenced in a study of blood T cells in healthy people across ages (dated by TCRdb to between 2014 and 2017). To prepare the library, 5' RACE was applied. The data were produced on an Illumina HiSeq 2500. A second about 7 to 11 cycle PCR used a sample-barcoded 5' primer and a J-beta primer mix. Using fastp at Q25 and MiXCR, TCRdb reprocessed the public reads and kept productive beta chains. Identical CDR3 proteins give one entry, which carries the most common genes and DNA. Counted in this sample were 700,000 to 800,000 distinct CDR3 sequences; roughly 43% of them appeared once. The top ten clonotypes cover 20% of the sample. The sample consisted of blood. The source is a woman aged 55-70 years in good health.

The CDR3 here is CASSYPGLAGGETQYF. CDR3 bases: TGTGCCAGCAGTTACCCCGGACTAGCCGGGGGAGAGACCCAGTACTTC. This chain uses TRBV6-6 with TRBJ2-7; 8 positions match TRBD2. TRBJ2-5 matches the DNA end more closely, so the J call is doubtful. The CDR3 contains 16 residues. Per germline, CDR1 MNHNY and CDR2 SVGAGI (reference sequence).

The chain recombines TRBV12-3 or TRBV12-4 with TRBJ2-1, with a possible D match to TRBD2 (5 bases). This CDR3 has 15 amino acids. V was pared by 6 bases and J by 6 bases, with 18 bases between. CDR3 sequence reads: CASSPLPGRGNEQFF. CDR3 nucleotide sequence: TGTGCCAGCAGCCCCCTCCCCGGCCGGGGCAATGAGCAGTTCTTC.

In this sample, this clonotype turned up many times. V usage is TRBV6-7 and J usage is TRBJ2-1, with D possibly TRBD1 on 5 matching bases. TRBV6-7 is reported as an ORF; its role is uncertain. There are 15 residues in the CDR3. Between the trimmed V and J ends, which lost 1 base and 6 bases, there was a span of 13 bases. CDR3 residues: CASSYFRDFGNEQFF. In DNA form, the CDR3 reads TGTGCCAGCAGTTACTTCAGGGATTTCGGCAATGAGCAGTTCTTC.

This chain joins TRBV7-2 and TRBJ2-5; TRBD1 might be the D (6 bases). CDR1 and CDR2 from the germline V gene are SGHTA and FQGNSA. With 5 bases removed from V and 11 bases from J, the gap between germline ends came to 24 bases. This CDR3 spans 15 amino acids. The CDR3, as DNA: TGTGCCAGCAGCACAACCGGGACAAGCTACAATGAGCAGTACTTC. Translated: CASSTTGTSYNEQYF.

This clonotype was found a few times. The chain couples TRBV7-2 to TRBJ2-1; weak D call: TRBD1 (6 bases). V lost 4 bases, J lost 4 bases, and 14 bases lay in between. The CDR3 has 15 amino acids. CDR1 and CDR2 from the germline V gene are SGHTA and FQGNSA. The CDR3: CASSSSGTLYNEQFF. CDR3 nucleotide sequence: TGTGCCAGCAGCTCCTCCGGGACACTTTACAATGAGCAGTTCTTC.

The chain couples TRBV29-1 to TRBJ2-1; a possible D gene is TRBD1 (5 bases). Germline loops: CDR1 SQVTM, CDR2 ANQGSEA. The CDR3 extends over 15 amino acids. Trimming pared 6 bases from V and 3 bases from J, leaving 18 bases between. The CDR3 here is CSVPRQNIRYNEQFF. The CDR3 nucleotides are TGCAGCGTGCCAAGACAGAACATCCGCTACAATGAGCAGTTCTTC.

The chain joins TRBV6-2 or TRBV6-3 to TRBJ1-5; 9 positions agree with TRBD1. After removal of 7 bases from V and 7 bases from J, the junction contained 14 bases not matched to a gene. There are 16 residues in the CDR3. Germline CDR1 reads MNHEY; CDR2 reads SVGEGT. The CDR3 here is CASTLGGQGIKQPQHF. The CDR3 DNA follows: TGTGCCAGCACCCTAGGTGGACAGGGGATCAAACAGCCCCAGCATTTT.

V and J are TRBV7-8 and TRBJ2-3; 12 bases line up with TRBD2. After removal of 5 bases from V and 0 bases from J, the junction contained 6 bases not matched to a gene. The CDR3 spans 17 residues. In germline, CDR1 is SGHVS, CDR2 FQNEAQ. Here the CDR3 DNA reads TGTGCCAGCAGCATCGGGACTAGCGGGTTTAGCACAGATACGCAGTATTTT. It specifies CASSIGTSGFSTDTQYF.

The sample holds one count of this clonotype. The DNA for the CDR3 is TGTGCCAGCAGTTCCCCAACCTCCTACGAGCAGTACTTC. It translates to CASSSPTSYEQYF. This chain uses TRBV28 with TRBJ2-7; D is uncertain. Germline V CDR1 and CDR2: MDHEN, SYDVKM. V was pared by 4 bases and J by 0 bases, with 7 bases between. The CDR3 runs 13 residues. Full variable domain (remainder filled in from reference TRBV28 and TRBJ2-7): DVKVTQSSRYLVKRTGEKVFLECVQDMDHENMFWYRQDPGLGLRLIYFSYDVKMKEKGDIPEGYSVSREKKERFSLILESASTNQTSMYLCASSSPTSYEQYFGPGTRLTVT.